These 20 T cell receptor beta chains share one sample of origin, sequenced in a study of shared clonotypes between healthy human individuals. Assay used: immunoSEQ multiplex PCR; TCRdb lists only in-frame clones, some missing. The sample includes approximately 620,000 clones, roughly 97% of them seen just once. Sequences were obtained from naive CD4+ T cells sorted from blood. The subset denotes: CD45RA+ positively selected. These receptor sequences come from a woman in her 30s in good health.

The V and J genes are TRBV7-6 and TRBJ1-1; D gene uncertain. Germline-derived CDR1 and CDR2 are SGHVS and FNYEAQ. Trimming took off 6 bases at V and 4 bases at J, with 12 bases between the two ends. This CDR3 has 13 amino acids. The CDR3 bases are TGTGCCAGCAGGGCTAAGGGCGGCACTGAAGCTTTCTTT. Encoded protein: CASRAKGGTEAFF.

The CDR3 is CASTPDRSTYNEQFF. The CDR3 region has the DNA TGTGCCAGCACCCCCGACAGGAGTACCTACAATGAGCAGTTCTTC. The chain is built from TRBV27 and TRBJ2-1; weak D call: TRBD1 (6 bases). Trimming removed 7 bases from V and 2 bases from J, with 15 bases in between. The CDR3 contains 15 residues. CDR1 and CDR2 from the germline V gene are MNHEY and SMNVEV (reference sequence).

The CDR3 region is CASSPGKDNSPLHF. Here the CDR3 DNA reads TGTGCCAGCTCACCAGGGAAGGATAATTCACCCCTCCACTTT. This chain links TRBV18 with TRBJ1-6; D gene unclear. The CDR3 is made up of 14 amino acids. Germline CDR1 is KGHSH and CDR2 is LQKENI. V was clipped by 2 bases and J by 5 bases, with 7 bases between them.

For this clone: At the DNA level, this CDR3 is encoded by other sequences in the same sample as well. The CDR3 region is CASSLGQGPYNEQFF. The CDR3, as DNA: TGCGCCAGCAGCTTGGGACAGGGACCCTACAATGAGCAGTTCTTC. V gene TRBV5-1 combines with J gene TRBJ2-1, with 7 bases fitting TRBD1. The CDR3 length is 15 residues. Germline values: CDR1 SGHRS, CDR2 YFSETQ. The trim removed 0 bases at V and 2 bases at J, leaving 2 bases unmatched.

The chain employs TRBV19 and TRBJ2-1; the D gene is possibly TRBD2 (6 bases). This CDR3 spans 14 amino acids. V dropped 4 bases and J dropped 0 bases, with 7 bases sitting between them. Germline V gene data show CDR1 as LNHDA and CDR2 as SQIVND (reference sequence). The CDR3 protein is CASSTGLSYNEQFF. CDR3 coding DNA: TGTGCCAGTAGTACGGGACTCTCCTACAATGAGCAGTTCTTC.

This clone appeared a few times. The J gene is TRBJ1-5, the V gene TRBV6-5; D remains unclear. Germline values: CDR1 MNHEY, CDR2 SVGAGI. Trimming removed 7 bases at V and 4 bases at J, with 11 bases between. The CDR3 contains 13 residues. CDR3 sequence (DNA): TGTGCCAGCACGGCAGGCTTGAATCAGCCCCAGCATTTT. Translated, it gives CASTAGLNQPQHF.

Worth noting for this clone: Other DNA sequences within the sample encode an identical CDR3. The DNA of the CDR3 is TGTGCCAGCAGTGACCAGGGGGGTTCCTACAATGAGCAGTTCTTC. Encoded protein: CASSDQGGSYNEQFF. This rearrangement joins TRBV6-4 to TRBJ2-1; D might be TRBD1 (7 bases). Germline CDR1 MRHNA, CDR2 SNTAGT. The length of the CDR3 is 15 residues. V was trimmed by 2 bases and J by 1 base, leaving 9 bases between them.

The rearrangement links TRBV6-4 to TRBJ2-3, with 14 bases matching TRBD2. From germline, CDR1 is MRHNA and CDR2 SNTAGT. The CDR3 loop spans 14 amino acids. Trimming removed 6 bases from V and 5 bases from J; junction bases left unmatched: 1. CDR3 protein: CASSGLAGGDTQYF. The CDR3 nucleotides read TGTGCCAGCAGCGGACTAGCGGGGGGAGATACGCAGTATTTT.

This chain uses TRBV5-5 with TRBJ1-1; TRBD1 is a possible D gene (6 bases). The CDR3 is made up of 13 amino acids. V was pared by 6 bases and J by 8 bases, with 17 bases between. Looked up from germline, CDR1 is SGHKS and CDR2 is YYEKEE (reference sequence). Here the CDR3 reads CASTRRGGREAFF. The CDR3 bases are TGTGCCAGCACCCGAAGAGGGGGGCGGGAAGCTTTCTTT.

The rearrangement joins TRBV7-9 to TRBJ1-5; the D is unclear. V dropped 1 base and J dropped 7 bases, with 11 bases sitting between them. This CDR3 has 14 residues. Per germline, CDR1 SEHNR and CDR2 FQNEAQ (reference sequence). This CDR3 reads CASSLGSGEQPQHF. The CDR3 bases are TGTGCCAGCAGCTTAGGATCGGGAGAACAGCCCCAGCATTTT.

V is TRBV27 and J is TRBJ2-6; the D gene is possibly TRBD2 (6 bases). The CDR3 contains 16 residues. From germline, CDR1 is MNHEY and CDR2 SMNVEV (reference sequence). The germline V and J ends were trimmed by 3 bases and 7 bases, with 16 bases remaining between them. This CDR3 reads CASSFTGDVDANVLTF. In DNA, the CDR3 is TGTGCCAGCAGTTTCACGGGGGATGTCGATGCCAACGTCCTGACTTTC.

The chain employs TRBV7-9 and TRBJ2-6, with D uncertain. CDR1 SEHNR and CDR2 FQNEAQ come from the germline V gene (reference sequence). Trimming removed 3 bases at V and 4 bases at J, with 7 bases between. This CDR3 comprises 14 residues. The CDR3 region has the DNA TGTGCCAGCAGCTTTGTATCCGGGGCCAACGTCCTGACTTTC. This sequence encodes CASSFVSGANVLTF.

The genes are TRBV19 and TRBJ2-5; TRBD2 agrees at 8 bases. Germline CDR1 and CDR2: LNHDA and SQIVND (reference sequence). J lost 4 bases, V lost 5 bases, and 9 bases had no gene match. This CDR3 contains 15 residues. DNA of the CDR3: TGTGCCAGTAGTCCCCGAGCGGGAGCGAGAGAGACCCAGTACTTC. It specifies CASSPRAGARETQYF.

Details on this clone: The identical CDR3 is also encoded by other nucleotide sequences in the sample. CDR3 DNA: TGCGCCAGCAGTTGGGACAGCTACGAGCAGTACTTC. This translates into CASSWDSYEQYF. The chain has TRBV5-1 and TRBJ2-7; 7 nucleotides agree with TRBD1. With V trimmed by 5 bases and J by 3 bases, 2 bases remained unmatched. The CDR3 runs to 12 residues. The germline gives CDR1 SGHRS, CDR2 YFSETQ. Supplemented by reference TRBV5-1 and TRBJ2-7, the full variable domain reads KAGVTQTPRYLIKTRGQQVTLSCSPISGHRSVSWYQQTPGQGLQFLFEYFSETQRNKGNFPGRFSGRQFSNSRSEMNVSTLELGDSALYLCASSWDSYEQYFGPGTRLTVT.

The gene calls are TRBV6-5 and TRBJ2-7; D possibly corresponds to TRBD1 (6 bases). The germline V gene encodes CDR1 MNHEY and CDR2 SVGAGI. Trimming removed 2 bases from V and 6 bases from J, with 11 bases in between. CDR3 length: 13 amino acids. The DNA of the CDR3 is TGTGCCAGCAGTTACGAACAGGGTTCCGAGCAGTACTTC. It encodes CASSYEQGSEQYF.

The chain links TRBV9 to TRBJ1-1; no clear D. Germline values: CDR1 SGDLS, CDR2 YYNGEE. The CDR3 totals 14 residues. Between the trimmed V and J ends, which lost 4 bases and 0 bases, there was a span of 10 bases. CDR3 in amino acids: CASSPQVLNTEAFF. The CDR3 nucleotides are TGTGCCAGCAGCCCCCAGGTCTTGAACACTGAAGCTTTCTTT.

A single count supports this clone. The rearrangement joins TRBV4-1 to TRBJ2-3; D is ambiguous. The germline V and J ends were trimmed by 1 base and 0 bases, with 20 bases remaining between them. This CDR3 is 19 amino acids long. Germline V gene sequence: CDR1 MGHRA, CDR2 YSYEKL. Here the CDR3 DNA reads TGCGCCAGCAGCCAAGGAGCTGGGCCCCTCCTTGGAAGCACAGATACGCAGTATTTT. Protein sequence: CASSQGAGPLLGSTDTQYF.

The chain combines TRBV7-7 with TRBJ2-7; D may match TRBD1 or TRBD2 (6 bases each). Germline V gene sequence: CDR1 SSHAT, CDR2 FNYEAQ (reference sequence). The CDR3 length is 13 residues. V dropped 1 base and J dropped 7 bases, with 11 bases sitting between them. This CDR3 is CASSLGGGREQYF. CDR3 sequence (DNA): TGTGCCAGCAGCTTAGGAGGGGGGAGGGAGCAGTACTTC.

The V gene is TRBV27, the J gene TRBJ1-1, with D tentatively TRBD1 (6 bases). This CDR3 contains 12 residues. Trimming left V 3 bases short and J 8 bases short, with 10 bases between. Germline lookup yields CDR1 MNHEY and CDR2 SMNVEV (reference sequence). CDR3 nucleotides: TGTGCCAGCAGTTTCAGGGGCGGCGAAGCTTTCTTT. Translating it yields CASSFRGGEAFF.

This clone appeared once. This chain links TRBV10-2 with TRBJ2-1, with 11 bases that match TRBD2. With V trimmed by 4 bases and J by 2 bases, 1 base remained unmatched. Per germline, CDR1 WSHSY and CDR2 SAAADI. This CDR3 has 15 residues. For the CDR3, the DNA is TGCGCCAGCAGTGTAGCGGGAGGGGCCTACAATGAGCAGTTCTTC. This encodes CASSVAGGAYNEQFF.